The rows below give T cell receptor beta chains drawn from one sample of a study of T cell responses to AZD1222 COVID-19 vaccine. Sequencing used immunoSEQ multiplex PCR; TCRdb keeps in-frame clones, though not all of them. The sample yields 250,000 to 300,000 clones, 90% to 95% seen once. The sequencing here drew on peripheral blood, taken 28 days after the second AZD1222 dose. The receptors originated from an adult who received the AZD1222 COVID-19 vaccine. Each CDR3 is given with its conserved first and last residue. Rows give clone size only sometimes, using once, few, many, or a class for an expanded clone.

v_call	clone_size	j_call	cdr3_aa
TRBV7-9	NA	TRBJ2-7	CASSERGAGIRSYEQYF
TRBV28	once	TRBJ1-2	CASSDYRGVSGGYTF
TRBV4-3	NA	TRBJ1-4	CASSQVREKLFF
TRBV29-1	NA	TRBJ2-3	CSVTPRDKSTDTQYF
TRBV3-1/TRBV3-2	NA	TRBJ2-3	CASSQPSTDTQYF
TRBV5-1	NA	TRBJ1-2	CASAAGTSPLYYGYTF
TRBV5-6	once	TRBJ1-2	CASSKQGPWDYGYTF
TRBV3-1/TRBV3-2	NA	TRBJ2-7	CASSQDYTTPYEQYF
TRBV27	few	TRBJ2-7	CASSSYRGSYEQYF
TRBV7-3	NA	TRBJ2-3	CASSLNSGSGTDTQYF
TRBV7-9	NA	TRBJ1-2	CASSLGEGGYTF
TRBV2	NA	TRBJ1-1	CASREYTEAFF
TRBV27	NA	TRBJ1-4	CASSLTGVGEKLFF
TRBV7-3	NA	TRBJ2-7	CASSPPYGQYF
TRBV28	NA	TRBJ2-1	CASSLLAYNEQFF
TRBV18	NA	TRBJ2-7	CASSPAGHEQYF
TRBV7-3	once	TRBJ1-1	CASSFAGFTEAFF
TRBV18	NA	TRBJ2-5	CASSTSGETQYF
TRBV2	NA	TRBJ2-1	CASDPRTGDYNEQFF
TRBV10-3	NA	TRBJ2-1	CAIRLAVYNEQFF
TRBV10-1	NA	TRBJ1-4	CASTPPGVRNEKLFF
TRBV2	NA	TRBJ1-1	CASSQGVGDTEAFF
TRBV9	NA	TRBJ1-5	CASSVRDNQPQHF
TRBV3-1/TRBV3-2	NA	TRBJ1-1	CASSQVDNTEAFF
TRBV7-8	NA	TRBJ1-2	CASSLARARSNYGYTF
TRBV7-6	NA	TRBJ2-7	CASSLTGTGEYEQYF
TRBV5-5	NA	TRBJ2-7	CASSLVGSYEQYF
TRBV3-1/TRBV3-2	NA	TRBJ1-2	CASSPPRQRTNYGYTF
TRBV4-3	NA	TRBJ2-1	CASSLRSGTSRYNEQFF
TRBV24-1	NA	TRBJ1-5	CATQGPVGNQPQHF
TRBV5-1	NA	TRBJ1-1	CASSLGSPDTEAFF
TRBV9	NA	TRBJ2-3	CASSPRAGQWRTDTQYF
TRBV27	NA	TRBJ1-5	CASSLRQGDQPQHF
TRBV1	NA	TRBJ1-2	CTSSQGPHYGYTF
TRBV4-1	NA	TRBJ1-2	CASSQERGRGYTF
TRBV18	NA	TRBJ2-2	CASSPPPGLAVPGELFF
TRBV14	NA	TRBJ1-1	CASSLLQGTEAFF
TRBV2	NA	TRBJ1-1	CASSSEVGEAFF
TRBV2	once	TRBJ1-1	CASRRSGNTEAFF
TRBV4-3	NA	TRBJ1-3	CASSQGPGLNSGNTIYF
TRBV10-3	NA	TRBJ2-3	CAIRLRQDTDTQYF
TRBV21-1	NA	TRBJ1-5	CASSQTGQGCNQPQHF